The rows below give T cell receptor beta chains drawn from one sample of a study of CD8 T cells in Susac syndrome. TCRdb processed the immunoSEQ multiplex PCR reads anew with MiXCR; each CDR3 protein has one entry. In the table there are more than 150,000 distinct CDR3 sequences, around 93% of which are singletons. Sequencing used CD8+ T cells from PBMCs. The receptors were sampled from a human donor with Susac syndrome. Both conserved end residues are trimmed from each CDR3.

v_gene: TRBV3-1
j_gene: TRBJ2-5
CDR3aa: ASWGKGTYQTQY

v_gene: TRBV19
j_gene: TRBJ2-4
CDR3aa: ASSDRAKNIQY

v_gene: TRBV2
j_gene: TRBJ1-1
CDR3aa: ASKRGNTEAF

v_gene: TRBV9
j_gene: TRBJ1-1
CDR3aa: ASSAPGQGFEAF

v_gene: TRBV28
j_gene: TRBJ1-5
CDR3aa: ASGLNSNQPQH

v_gene: TRBV20-1
j_gene: TRBJ1-2
CDR3aa: SASAPQDSYGYT

v_gene: TRBV7-9
j_gene: TRBJ2-1
CDR3aa: ASSLRPGTDYNEQF

v_gene: TRBV3-1
j_gene: TRBJ2-1
CDR3aa: ASSQDLAGGLNSYNEQF

v_gene: TRBV3-1
j_gene: TRBJ1-1
CDR3aa: ASSQEFRAGKAF

v_gene: TRBV3-1
j_gene: TRBJ1-2
CDR3aa: ASSPSGYGYT

v_gene: TRBV6-5
j_gene: TRBJ2-1
CDR3aa: ASSYGVEQF

v_gene: TRBV11-2
j_gene: TRBJ2-7
CDR3aa: ASSPQTGRTYEQY

v_gene: TRBV5-7
j_gene: TRBJ1-1
CDR3aa: ASSYIKGALNTEAF

v_gene: TRBV21-1
j_gene: TRBJ2-2
CDR3aa: ASGQTGELF